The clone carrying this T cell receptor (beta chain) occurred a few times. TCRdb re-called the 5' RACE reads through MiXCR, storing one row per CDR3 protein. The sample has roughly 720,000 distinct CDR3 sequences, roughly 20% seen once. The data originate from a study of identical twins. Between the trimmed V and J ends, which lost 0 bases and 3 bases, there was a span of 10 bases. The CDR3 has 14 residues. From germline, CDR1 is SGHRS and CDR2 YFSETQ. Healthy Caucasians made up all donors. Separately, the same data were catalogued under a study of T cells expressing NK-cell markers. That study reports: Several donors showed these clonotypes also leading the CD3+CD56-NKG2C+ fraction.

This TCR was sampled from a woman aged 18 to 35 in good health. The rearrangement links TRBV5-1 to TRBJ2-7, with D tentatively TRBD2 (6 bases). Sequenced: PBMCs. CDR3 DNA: TGCGCCAGCAGCTTGGCCTTGGGGGGCTACGAGCAGTACTTC. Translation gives CASSLALGGYEQYF.